This paragraph reports one TCR beta chain. Its antigen is currently unknown. It was with 60 Vbeta and 13 Jbeta primers that the PCR ran. Measured with immunoSEQ multiplex PCR; TCRdb has only the in-frame clones, and not every one. The sample lists tens of thousands of clones, about 84% occurring once. The data belong to a study of cytomegalovirus exposure and HLA in healthy donors. Study-level points and caveats: Excluded were some V segments that proved indistinguishable, including TRBV6-2 and TRBV6-3. The investigators catalogued about 170 TCR beta chains as cytomegalovirus-associated.

The CDR3 length is 15 residues. The junction had 5 bases not matched to a gene; V was cut back by 2 bases and J by 4 bases. Germline V gene sequence: CDR1 LNHDA, CDR2 SQIVND (reference sequence). Donors consisted of healthy bone marrow donors. This sequence originates from a girl aged 2 to 9 in good health and CMV-seropositive. Sequencing used PBMCs. The J gene is TRBJ1-5, the V gene TRBV19, with TRBD1 matching over 7 bases. CDR3 bases: TGTGCCAGTAGTATATGGGGACAGCAGAATCAGCCCCAGCATTTT. Residues: CASSIWGQQNQPQHF.